The source of this TCR beta chain is a study of blood T cell repertoires in COVID-19. Study summary: The United States, Italy and Spain were the sources of the acute and convalescent COVID-19 samples. From T cells, B-cell-depleted T cells, or PBMCs came the material, which was cDNA or gDNA.

The CDR3 covers 14 residues. CDR1 and CDR2 from the germline V gene are SGHAT and FQNNGV. The V and J ends lost 5 bases and 2 bases respectively, with 10 bases between them. In the original processing: Cell counts per sample came from amplifying reference gene primers. Produced via immunoSEQ multiplex PCR; TCRdb's table is partial and in-frame only. The DNA was the basis for D and trimming; V, J and clone size are from that table. The data hold 250,000 or so clones, with approximately 86% observed a single time. Sequences were obtained from peripheral blood. V is TRBV11-2 and J is TRBJ1-3; D not resolved. The sequence came from an older woman with active or convalescent COVID-19. This chain's CDR3 is CASSPPGTGNTIYF. The CDR3 DNA reads as TGTGCCAGCAGCCCCCCGGGTACTGGAAACACCATATATTTT. Using reference TRBV11-2 and TRBJ1-3 for the parts outside the CDR3, the full variable domain is EAGVAQSPRYKIIEKRQSVAFWCNPISGHATLYWYQQILGQGPKLLIQFQNNGVVDDSQLPKDRFSAERLKGVDSTLKIQPAKLEDSAVYLCASSPPGTGNTIYFGEGSWLTVV.